This T cell receptor beta chain was sequenced in a study of T cells in Graves' hyperthyroidism and ophthalmopathy. RNA transcripts gave rise to amplified TCR beta CDR3 regions. First-round RT-PCR with HTBI primers amplified the TCR CDR3 region. TCRdb re-analysed the multiplex PCR reads in MiXCR, keeping a single row per CDR3 protein. This sample carries approximately 640,000 distinct CDR3 sequences, 15% to 20% of them seen once, and the ten largest clones take around 15%. With V trimmed by 6 bases and J by 4 bases, 14 bases remained unmatched. The CDR3 loop spans 16 amino acids. Ten or more counts support this clonotype. For Graves' hyperthyroidism to be stable, ophthalmopathy could not progress within 18 months.

This TCR was sampled from a man aged 50-59 years with Graves' hyperthyroidism. The V and J genes are TRBV12-3 or TRBV12-4 and TRBJ2-7; 8 bases match TRBD2. The sequencing input was blood. DNA for the CDR3: TGTGCCAGCAGGGGGCGGAGGCGGAGCGGGAGATACGAGCAGTACTTC. Its translation: CASRGRRRSGRYEQYF.